This T cell receptor (beta chain) originates from a study of CD4 and CD8 cells across lung adenocarcinoma regions. Each CDR3 protein is one row after TCRdb ran MiXCR on the PCR reads. The sample gives approximately 24,000 distinct CDR3 sequences, about half of which show up once; about half is in the top ten. Localized lung adenocarcinoma, a non-small cell lung cancer, affected the donors. This CDR3 is 14 amino acids long. The germline V and J ends were trimmed by 3 bases and 7 bases, with 15 bases remaining between them. From germline, CDR1 is MNHEY and CDR2 SMNVEV (reference sequence). The chain couples TRBV27 to TRBJ2-5; either TRBD1 or TRBD2 may supply D (5 bases each). This sequence was found in a male donor with lung adenocarcinoma. The CD4 and CD8 labels of this study may be unreliable. Material for sequencing was CD8+ T cells from the center of a lung tumor. DNA of the CDR3: TGTGCCAGCAGTTTTACCGGGACCGCAAGGACCCAGTACTTC. Translating gives CASSFTGTARTQYF.